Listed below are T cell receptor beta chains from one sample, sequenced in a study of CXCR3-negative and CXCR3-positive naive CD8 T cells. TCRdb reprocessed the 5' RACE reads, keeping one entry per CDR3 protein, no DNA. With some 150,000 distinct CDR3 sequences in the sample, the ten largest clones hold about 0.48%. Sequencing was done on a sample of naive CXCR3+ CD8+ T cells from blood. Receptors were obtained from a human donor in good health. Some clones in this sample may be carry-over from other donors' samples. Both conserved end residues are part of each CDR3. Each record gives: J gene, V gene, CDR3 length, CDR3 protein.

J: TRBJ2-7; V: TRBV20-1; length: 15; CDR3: CSARAYGQASYEQYF
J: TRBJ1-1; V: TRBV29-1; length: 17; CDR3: CSVEDRRGRGDDTEAFF
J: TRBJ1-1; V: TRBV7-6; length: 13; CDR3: CASSLQPDTEAFF
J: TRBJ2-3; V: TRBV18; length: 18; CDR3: CASSPPGPSRASTDTQYF
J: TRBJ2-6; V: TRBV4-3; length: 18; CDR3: CASSLGRDGTSGANVLTF
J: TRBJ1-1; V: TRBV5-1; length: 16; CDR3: CASSPYPQGGGTEAFF
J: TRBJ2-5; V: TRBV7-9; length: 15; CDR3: CASSYRLGEEETQYF
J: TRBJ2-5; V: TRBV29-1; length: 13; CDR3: CSTRTDSKETQYF
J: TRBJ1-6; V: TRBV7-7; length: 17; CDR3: CASSPDSAYLYNSPLHF
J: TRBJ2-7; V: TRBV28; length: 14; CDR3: CASRSRDNGNEQYF
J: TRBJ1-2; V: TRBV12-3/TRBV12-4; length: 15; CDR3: CASSPTVYQFYGYTF
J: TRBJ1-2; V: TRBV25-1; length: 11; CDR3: CASTGQGGTLF
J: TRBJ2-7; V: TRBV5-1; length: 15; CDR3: CASTNERDTGYEQYF
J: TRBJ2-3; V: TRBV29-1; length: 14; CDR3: CSVGGLAGKDTQYF
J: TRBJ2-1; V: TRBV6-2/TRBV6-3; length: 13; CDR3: CASSYWRYNEQFF
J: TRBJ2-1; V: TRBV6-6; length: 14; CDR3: CASSYGTGTNEQFF
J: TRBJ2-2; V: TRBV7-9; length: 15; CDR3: CASSLAPRASGELFF
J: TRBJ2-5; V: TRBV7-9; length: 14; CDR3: CASSLVSGPKTQYF
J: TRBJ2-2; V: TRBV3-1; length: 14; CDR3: CASSQEGGGGELFF
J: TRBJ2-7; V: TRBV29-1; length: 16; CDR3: CSVRRGYGQGSYEQYF
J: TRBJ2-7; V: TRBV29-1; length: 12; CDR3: CSSQGDSYEQYF
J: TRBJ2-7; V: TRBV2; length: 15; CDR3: CASSSQDRAVYEQYF
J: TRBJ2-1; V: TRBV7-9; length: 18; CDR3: CASSGDPALAGSYNEQFF
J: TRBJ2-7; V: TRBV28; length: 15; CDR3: CASRALAGVSYEQYF
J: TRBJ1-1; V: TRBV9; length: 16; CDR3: CASSAQRQGADTEAFF
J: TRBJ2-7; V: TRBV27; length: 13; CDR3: CASRRTSAYEQYF
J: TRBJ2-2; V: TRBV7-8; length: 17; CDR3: CASSPDQSGRDSGELFF
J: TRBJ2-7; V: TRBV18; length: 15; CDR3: CASSPGDRVSYEQYF
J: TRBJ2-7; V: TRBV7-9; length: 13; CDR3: CASSPSDTYEQYF
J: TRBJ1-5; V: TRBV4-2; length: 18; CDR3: CASSQDRWAGYSNQPQHF
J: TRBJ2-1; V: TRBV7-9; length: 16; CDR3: CASSSRVTSGYNEQFF
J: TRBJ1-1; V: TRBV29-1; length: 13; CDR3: CSVPSGVDTEAFF
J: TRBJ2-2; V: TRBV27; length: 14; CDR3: CASSLSWNTGELFF
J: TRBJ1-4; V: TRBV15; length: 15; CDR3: CATSRGDRSNEKLFF
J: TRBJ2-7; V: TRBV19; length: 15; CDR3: CASRTGTRGSYEQYF
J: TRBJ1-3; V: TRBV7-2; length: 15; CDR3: CASSPGLHSGNTIYF
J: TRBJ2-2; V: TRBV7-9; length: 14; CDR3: CASSPVNQPGELFF
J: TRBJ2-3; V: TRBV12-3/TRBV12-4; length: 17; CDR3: CASSFFRAVSNTDTQYF
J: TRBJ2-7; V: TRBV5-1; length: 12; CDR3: CASSLSLSEQYF
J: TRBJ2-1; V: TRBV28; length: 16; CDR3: CASSPALAALYNEQFF
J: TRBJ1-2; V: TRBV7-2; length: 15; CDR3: CASSLRGYRSSGYTF
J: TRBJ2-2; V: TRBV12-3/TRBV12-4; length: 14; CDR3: CASRTRTGTGELFF
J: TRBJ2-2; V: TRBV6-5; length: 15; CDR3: CASSYSLANTGELFF
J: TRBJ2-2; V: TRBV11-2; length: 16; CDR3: CASSPATSPNTGELFF
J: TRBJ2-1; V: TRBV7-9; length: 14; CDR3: CASSLVQGYNEQFF
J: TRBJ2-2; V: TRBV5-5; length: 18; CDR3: CASSLGGRGYRFAGELFF
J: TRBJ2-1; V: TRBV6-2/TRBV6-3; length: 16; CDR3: CASSYRLERGVDEQFF
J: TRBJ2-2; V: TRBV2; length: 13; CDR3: CASRGGFAGELFF
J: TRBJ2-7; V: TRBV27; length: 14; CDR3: CASSPVTGQNEQYF
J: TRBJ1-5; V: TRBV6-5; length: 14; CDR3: CASSYRASNQPQHF
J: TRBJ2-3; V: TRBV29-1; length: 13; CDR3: CSVPGEGTDTQYF
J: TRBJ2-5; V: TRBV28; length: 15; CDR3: CASSSPRDFPETQYF
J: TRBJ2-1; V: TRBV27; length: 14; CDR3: CASSPLPQGHEQFF
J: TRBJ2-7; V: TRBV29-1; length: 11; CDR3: CSVRQPREQYF